This T cell receptor beta chain originates from a study of blood T cell repertoires in COVID-19 (TCRdb year 2020). Broadly, across the study: Samples covering the acute and convalescent phases of COVID-19 were provided by collaborators in the United States, Italy and Spain. Subjects who had been exposed to COVID-19, were actively infected with it, or had recovered from it provided the deeply sampled blood TCRbeta repertoires that made up the dataset. The repertoires were released in a freely available public database meant as a resource for research on the immune response to SARS-CoV-2. The prospective study material was composed of cDNA or gDNA derived from T cells, B-cell-depleted T cells, or PBMCs. The samples were drawn from the first 160 participants of the ongoing ImmuneRACE study and from some 1,300 subjects provided by 6 global collaborators. HLA class I and class II types, where available, came from metadata supplied by the sample provider rather than from assay-based typing. A de-identified subject ID, COVID-19 status, age in years and sex were almost always included in the sample metadata.

Whole blood was collected in K2EDTA tubes by collaborating institutions according to the institutions' own protocols. For TCRbeta analysis, collaborator samples were shipped as frozen whole blood, as isolated PBMCs, or as DNA extracted from either sample type. Taken from cysteine to phenylalanine, the CDR3 has 12 residues. Only the CDR3 DNA stays, 36 bases, in frame from base 1. Between the V and J ends, shortened by 5 bases and 6 bases respectively, the junction contains 10 bases. TCRbeta CDR3 regions were amplified from genomic DNA by means of the immunoSEQ Assay, a bias-controlled multiplex PCR. The original methods were these. The number of nucleated cells in each sample was estimated by amplification of reference gene primers within the assay. To quantify the absolute abundance of each unique TCRbeta CDR3 rearrangement, sequence reads were collapsed and filtered. For each sample, productive Simpson clonality was calculated as the square root of Simpson's diversity index over productive rearrangements. Sourced from immuneACCESS, this table was stored by TCRdb with only in-frame sequences that have V and J called. A share of the clones is absent; for the studies checked, an unresolved V gene accounts for under half, and the remainder has no known explanation. The V and J calls and the clone size are those of that table, but D and trimming were determined from the DNA. Recorded for this sample are roughly 72,000 clones; 60% to 85% of them occurred a single time. The ten top clones hold roughly 5.9% of the sample.

A remark on this clone: Its antigen is not yet known. Base-call qualities are not available, and no considerably larger clone is one nucleotide away.

Beyond this particular receptor, the publication reports: How much clinical and demographic metadata was included differed by source and by participant, and the metadata was provided uncurated.

The sequence derives from an elderly woman with active or convalescent COVID-19. The chain is assembled from TRBV12-3 or TRBV12-4 and TRBJ1-2; TRBD1 could be the D gene, as 5 bases match. Sequenced sample: peripheral blood. The sequenced DNA: TGTGCCAGCAGTAGGGAGGGGAATGGCTACACCTTC. Its translation is CASSREGNGYTF.